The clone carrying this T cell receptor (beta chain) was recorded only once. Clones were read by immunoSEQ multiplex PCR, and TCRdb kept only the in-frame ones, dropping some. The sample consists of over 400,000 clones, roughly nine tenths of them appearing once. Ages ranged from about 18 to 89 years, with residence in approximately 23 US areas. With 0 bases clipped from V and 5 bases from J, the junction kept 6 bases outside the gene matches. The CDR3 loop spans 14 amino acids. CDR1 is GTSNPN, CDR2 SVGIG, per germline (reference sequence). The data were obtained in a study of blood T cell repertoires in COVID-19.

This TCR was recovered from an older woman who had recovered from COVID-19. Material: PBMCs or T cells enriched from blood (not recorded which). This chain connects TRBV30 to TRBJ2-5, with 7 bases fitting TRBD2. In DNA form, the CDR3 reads TGTGCCTGGAGTGTCTCGGCGGGGGTTGAGACCCAGTACTTC. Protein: CAWSVSAGVETQYF.